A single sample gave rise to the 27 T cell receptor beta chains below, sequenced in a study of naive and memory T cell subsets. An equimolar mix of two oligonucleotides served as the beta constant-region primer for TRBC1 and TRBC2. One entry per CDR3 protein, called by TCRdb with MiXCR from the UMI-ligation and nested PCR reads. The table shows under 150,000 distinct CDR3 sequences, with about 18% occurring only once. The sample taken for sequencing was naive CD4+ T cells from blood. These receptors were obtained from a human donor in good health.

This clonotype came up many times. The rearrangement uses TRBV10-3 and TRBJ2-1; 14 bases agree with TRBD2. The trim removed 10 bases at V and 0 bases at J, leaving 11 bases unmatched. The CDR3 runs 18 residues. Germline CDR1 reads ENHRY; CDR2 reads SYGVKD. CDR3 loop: CATLGLAGAGSSYNEQFF. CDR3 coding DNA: TGTGCCACTTTGGGACTAGCGGGAGCGGGGAGCTCCTACAATGAGCAGTTCTTC.

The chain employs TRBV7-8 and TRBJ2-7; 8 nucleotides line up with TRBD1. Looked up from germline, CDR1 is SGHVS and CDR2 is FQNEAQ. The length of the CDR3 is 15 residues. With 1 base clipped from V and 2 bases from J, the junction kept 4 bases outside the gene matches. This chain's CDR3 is CASSLVEQGAYEQYF. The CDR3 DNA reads TGTGCCAGCAGCTTAGTGGAACAGGGGGCCTACGAGCAGTACTTC.

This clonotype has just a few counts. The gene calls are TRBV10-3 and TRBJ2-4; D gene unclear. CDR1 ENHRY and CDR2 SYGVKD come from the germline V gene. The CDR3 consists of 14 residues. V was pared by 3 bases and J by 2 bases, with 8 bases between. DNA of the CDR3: TGTGCCATCAGTGAATCAAGTTCCAAAAACATTCAGTACTTC. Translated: CAISESSSKNIQYF.

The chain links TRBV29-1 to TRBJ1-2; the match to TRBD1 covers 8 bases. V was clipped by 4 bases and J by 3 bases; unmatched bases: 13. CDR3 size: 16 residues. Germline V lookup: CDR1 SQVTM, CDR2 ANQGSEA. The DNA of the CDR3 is TGCAGCGTTGTAGGGACAGGCGGGGGTTTAGACTATGGCTACACCTTC. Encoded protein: CSVVGTGGGLDYGYTF.

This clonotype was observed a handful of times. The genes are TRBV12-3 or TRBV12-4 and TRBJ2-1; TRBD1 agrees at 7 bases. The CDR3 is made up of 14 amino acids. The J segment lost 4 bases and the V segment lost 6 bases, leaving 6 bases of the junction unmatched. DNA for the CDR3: TGTGCCAGCAGGACCGGGACAGTATACAATGAGCAGTTCTTC. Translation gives CASRTGTVYNEQFF.

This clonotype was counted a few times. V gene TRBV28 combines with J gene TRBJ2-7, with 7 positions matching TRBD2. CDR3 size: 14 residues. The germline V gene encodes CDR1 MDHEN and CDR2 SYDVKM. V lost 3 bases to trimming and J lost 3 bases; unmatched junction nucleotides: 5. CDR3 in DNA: TGTGCCAGCAGTTTTTTCGGCGGGAGCTACGAGCAGTACTTC. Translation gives CASSFFGGSYEQYF.

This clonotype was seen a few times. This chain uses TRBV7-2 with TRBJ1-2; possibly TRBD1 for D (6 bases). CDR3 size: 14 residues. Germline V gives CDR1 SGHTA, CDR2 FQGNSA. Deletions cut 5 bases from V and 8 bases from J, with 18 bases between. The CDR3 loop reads CASSPGVQGGGYTF. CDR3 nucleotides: TGTGCCAGCAGCCCAGGAGTACAGGGAGGCGGCTACACCTTC. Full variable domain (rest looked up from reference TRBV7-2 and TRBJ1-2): GAGVSQSPSNKVTEKGKDVELRCDPISGHTALYWYRQSLGQGLEFLIYFQGNSAPDKSGLPSDRFSAERTGGSVSTLTIQRTQQEDSAVYLCASSPGVQGGGYTFGSGTRLTVV.

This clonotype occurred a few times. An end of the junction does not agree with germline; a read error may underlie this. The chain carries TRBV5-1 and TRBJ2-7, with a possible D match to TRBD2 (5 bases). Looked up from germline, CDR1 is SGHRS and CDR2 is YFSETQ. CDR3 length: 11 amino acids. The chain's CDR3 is CASSLEGESHF. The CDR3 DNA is TGCGCCAGCAGCTTGGAGGGAGAAAGCCACTTC.

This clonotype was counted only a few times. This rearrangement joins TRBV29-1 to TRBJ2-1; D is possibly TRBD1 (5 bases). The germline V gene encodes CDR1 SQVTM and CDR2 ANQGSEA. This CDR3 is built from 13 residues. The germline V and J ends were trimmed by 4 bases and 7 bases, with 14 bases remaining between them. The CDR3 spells CSVVDTPRNEQFF. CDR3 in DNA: TGCAGCGTTGTGGACACTCCAAGGAATGAGCAGTTCTTC.

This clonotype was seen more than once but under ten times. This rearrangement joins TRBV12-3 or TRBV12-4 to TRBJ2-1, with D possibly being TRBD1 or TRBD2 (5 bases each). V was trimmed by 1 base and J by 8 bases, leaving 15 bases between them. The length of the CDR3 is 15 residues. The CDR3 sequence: CASSLEGTASHEQFF. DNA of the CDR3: TGTGCCAGCAGTTTAGAGGGGACCGCCTCTCATGAGCAGTTCTTC.

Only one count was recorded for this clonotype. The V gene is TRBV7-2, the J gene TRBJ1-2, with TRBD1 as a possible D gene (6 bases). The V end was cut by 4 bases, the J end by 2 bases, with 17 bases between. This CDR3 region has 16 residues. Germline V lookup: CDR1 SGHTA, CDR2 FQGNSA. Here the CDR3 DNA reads TGTGCCAGCAGCTGGAGGCTTATCGACAGGAACTATGGCTACACCTTC. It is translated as CASSWRLIDRNYGYTF.

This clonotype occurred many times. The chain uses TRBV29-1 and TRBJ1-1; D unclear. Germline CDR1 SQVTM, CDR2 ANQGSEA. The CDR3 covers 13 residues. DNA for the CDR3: TGCGCGGTCGAGCGGCGGATGAACACTGAAGCTTTCTTT. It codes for CAVERRMNTEAFF.

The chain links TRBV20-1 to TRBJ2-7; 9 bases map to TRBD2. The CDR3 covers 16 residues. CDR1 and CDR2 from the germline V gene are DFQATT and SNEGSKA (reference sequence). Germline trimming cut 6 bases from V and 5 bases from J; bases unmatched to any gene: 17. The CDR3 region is CSALPSSGTSHDEQYF. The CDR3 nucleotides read TGCAGTGCCCTACCTTCTTCCGGGACTAGCCATGACGAGCAGTACTTC.

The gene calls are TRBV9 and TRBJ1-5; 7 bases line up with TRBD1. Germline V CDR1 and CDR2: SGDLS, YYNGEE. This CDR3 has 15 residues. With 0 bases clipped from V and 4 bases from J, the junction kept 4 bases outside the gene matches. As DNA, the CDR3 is TGTGCCAGCAGCGTAGAGGGGGCAGAAAATCAGCCCCAGCATTTT. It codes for CASSVEGAENQPQHF.

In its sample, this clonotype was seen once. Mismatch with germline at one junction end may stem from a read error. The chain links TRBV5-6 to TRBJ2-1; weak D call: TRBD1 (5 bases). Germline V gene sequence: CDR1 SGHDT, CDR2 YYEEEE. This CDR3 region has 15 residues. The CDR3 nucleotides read TGTGCCAGAAGCTTTCGGACAATCTCCTACAATGAGCAGTTCTTC. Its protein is CARSFRTISYNEQFF.

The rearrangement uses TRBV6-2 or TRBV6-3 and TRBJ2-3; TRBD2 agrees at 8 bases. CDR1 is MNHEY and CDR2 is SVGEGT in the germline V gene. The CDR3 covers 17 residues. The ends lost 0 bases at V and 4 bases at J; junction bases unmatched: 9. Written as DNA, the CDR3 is TGTGCCAGCAGTTACTCGATTTACAGCGGGGGCCCAGATACGCAGTATTTT. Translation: CASSYSIYSGGPDTQYF.

CDR3 sequence reads: CASRPVLGRSGANEQFF. CDR3 nucleotides: TGTGCCAGCAGACCGGTCCTTGGAAGATCGGGGGCCAATGAGCAGTTCTTC. The genes are TRBV5-6 and TRBJ2-1, with D perhaps being TRBD1 or TRBD2 (6 bases each). Per the germline V gene, CDR1 is SGHDT and CDR2 is YYEEEE. Trimming shortened V by 5 bases and J by 6 bases, and 24 bases separated the two germline ends. The CDR3 has 17 amino acids.

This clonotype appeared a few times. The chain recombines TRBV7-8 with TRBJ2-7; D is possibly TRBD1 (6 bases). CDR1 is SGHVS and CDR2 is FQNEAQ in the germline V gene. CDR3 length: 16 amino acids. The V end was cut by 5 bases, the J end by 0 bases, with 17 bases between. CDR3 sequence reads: CASSEKGGTGSYEQYF. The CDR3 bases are TGTGCCAGCAGCGAAAAAGGGGGTACGGGCTCCTACGAGCAGTACTTC.

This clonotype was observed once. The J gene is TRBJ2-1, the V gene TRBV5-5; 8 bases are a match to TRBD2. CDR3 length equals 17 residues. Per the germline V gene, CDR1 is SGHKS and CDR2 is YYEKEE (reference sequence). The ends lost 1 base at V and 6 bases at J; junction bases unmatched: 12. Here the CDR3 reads CASSLWPGTRGSNEQFF. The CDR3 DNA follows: TGTGCCAGCAGCTTGTGGCCCGGGACTAGGGGGTCCAATGAGCAGTTCTTC.

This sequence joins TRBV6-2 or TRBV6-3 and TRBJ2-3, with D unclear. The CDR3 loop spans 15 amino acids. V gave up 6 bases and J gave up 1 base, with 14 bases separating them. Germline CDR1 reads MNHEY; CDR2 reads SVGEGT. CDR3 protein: CASSLSALGTDTQYF. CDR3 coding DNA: TGTGCCAGCAGCCTCAGTGCCCTTGGCACAGATACGCAGTATTTT.

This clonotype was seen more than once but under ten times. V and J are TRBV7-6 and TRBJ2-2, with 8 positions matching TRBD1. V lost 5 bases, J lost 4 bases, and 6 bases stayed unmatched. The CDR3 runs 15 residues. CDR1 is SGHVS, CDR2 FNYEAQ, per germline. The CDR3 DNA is TGTGCCAGCAGCCCAGGACAGGGAGGCACCGGGGAGCTGTTTTTT. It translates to CASSPGQGGTGELFF.

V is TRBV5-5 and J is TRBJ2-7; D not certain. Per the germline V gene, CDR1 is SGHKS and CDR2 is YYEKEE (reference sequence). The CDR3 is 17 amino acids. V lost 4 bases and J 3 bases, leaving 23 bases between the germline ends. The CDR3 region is CASSHNQRTLTVYEQYF. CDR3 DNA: TGTGCCAGCAGCCACAACCAACGGACCCTGACTGTCTACGAGCAGTACTTC.

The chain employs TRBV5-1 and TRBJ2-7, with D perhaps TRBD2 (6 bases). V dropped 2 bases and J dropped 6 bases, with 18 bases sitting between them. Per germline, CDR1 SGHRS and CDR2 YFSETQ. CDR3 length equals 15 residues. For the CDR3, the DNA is TGCGCCAGCAGCTTCGCGGGGTTGGTTGAGTCCGAGCAGTACTTC. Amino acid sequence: CASSFAGLVESEQYF. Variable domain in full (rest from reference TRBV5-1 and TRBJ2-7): KAGVTQTPRYLIKTRGQQVTLSCSPISGHRSVSWYQQTPGQGLQFLFEYFSETQRNKGNFPGRFSGRQFSNSRSEMNVSTLELGDSALYLCASSFAGLVESEQYFGPGTRLTVT.

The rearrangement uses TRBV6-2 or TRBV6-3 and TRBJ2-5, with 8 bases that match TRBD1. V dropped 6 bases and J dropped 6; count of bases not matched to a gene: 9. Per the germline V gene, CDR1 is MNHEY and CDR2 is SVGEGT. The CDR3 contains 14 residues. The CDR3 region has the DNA TGTGCCAGCAGCCACCAGGACAGGGCGAAGACCCAGTACTTC. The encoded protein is CASSHQDRAKTQYF.

In nucleotides, the CDR3 is TGTGCCAGCAGCTTAAGGAGGACTAGCGGTCAAGAGACCCAGTACTTC. Residues: CASSLRRTSGQETQYF. V is TRBV7-2 and J is TRBJ2-5, with 10 nucleotides matching TRBD2. The CDR3 is 16 residues long. Germline values: CDR1 SGHTA, CDR2 FQGNSA. Unmatched junction bases numbered 5, after V lost 2 bases and J lost 2 bases.

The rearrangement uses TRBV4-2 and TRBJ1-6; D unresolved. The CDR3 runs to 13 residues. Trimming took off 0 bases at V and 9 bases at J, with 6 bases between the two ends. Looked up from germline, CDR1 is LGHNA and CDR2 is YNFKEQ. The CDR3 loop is CASSQDAGSPLHF. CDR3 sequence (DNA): TGTGCCAGCAGCCAAGATGCGGGTTCACCCCTCCACTTT.

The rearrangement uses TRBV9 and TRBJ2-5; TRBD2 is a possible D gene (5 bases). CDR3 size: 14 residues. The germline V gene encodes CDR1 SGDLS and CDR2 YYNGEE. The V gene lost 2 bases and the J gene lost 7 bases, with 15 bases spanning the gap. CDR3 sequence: CASSVGLLEGTQYF. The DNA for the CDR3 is TGTGCCAGCAGCGTTGGACTCCTGGAAGGGACCCAGTACTTC.